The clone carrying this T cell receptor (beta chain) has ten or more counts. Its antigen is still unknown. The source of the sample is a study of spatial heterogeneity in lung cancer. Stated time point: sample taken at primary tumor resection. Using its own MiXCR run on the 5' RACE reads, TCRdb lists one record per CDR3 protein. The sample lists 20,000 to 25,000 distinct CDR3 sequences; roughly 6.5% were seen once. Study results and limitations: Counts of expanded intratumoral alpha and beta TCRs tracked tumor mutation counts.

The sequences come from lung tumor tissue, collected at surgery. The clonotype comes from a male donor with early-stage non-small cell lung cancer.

CDR3 in amino acids: CASSQFSASGANVLTF. The CDR3 DNA follows: TGTGCCAGCAGCCAATTCTCGGCTTCTGGGGCCAACGTCCTGACTTTC. The chain employs TRBV16 and TRBJ2-6; D not resolved. Germline-derived CDR1 and CDR2 are KGHSY and FQNENV. V was pared by 1 base and J by 1 base, with 8 bases between. The CDR3 is made up of 16 amino acids.